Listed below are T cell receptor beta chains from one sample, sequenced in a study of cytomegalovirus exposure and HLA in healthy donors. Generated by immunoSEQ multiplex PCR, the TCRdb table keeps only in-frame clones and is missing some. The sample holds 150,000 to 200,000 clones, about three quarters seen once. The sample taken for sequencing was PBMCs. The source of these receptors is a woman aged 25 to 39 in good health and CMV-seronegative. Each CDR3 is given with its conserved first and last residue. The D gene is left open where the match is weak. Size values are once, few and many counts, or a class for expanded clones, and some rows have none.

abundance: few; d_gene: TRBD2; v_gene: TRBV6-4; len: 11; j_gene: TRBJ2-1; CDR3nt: TGTGCCAGCAGTGAGGGGGGGAAGAGGGTCTTC; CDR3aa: CASSEGGKRVF
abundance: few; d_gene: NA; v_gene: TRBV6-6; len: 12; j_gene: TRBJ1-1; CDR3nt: TGTGCCAGCAGTCTCCGGGAGGCTGAAGCTTTCTTT; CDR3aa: CASSLREAEAFF
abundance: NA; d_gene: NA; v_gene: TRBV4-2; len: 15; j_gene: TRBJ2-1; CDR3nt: TGTGCCAGCAGCTCAAAAGGGAGCTCCTACAATGAGCAGTTCTTC; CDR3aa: CASSSKGSSYNEQFF
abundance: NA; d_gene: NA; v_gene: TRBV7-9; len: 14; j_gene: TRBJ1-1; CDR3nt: TGTGCCAGCAGCTTACTGACAGGGAACACTGAAGCTTTCTTT; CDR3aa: CASSLLTGNTEAFF
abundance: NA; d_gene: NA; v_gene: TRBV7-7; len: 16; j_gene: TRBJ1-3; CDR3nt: TGTGCCAGCAGCCCGACGAGCAGGGGATCTGGAAACACCATATATTTT; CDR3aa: CASSPTSRGSGNTIYF
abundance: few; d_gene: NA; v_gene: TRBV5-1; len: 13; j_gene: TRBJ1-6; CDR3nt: TGCGCCAGCAGCTTTGAGGGTAATTCACCCCTCCACTTT; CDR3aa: CASSFEGNSPLHF
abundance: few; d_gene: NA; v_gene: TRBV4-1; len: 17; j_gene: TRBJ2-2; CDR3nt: TGCGCCAGCAGCCAAGTTGTCGGGGGGCTCAACACCGGGGAGCTGTTTTTT; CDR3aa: CASSQVVGGLNTGELFF
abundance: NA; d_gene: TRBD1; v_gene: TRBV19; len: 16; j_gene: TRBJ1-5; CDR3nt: TGTGCCAGTAGTACCTCTCGGGACAGGGTTAATCAGCCCCAGCATTTT; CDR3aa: CASSTSRDRVNQPQHF
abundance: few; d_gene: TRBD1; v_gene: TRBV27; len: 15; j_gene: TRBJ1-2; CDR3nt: TGTGCCAGCAGCCTCGTCGGCGGGACAGGCGGGGGCTACACCTTC; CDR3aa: CASSLVGGTGGGYTF
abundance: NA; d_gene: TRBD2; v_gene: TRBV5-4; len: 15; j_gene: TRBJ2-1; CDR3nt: TGTGCCAGCAGCTTTAGTAAGGGAGGGAACAATGAGCAGTTCTTC; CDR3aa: CASSFSKGGNNEQFF
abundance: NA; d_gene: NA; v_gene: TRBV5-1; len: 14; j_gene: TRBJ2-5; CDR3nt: TGCGCCAGCAGCAGTGGGGGGACGGAAGAGACCCAGTACTTC; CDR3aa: CASSSGGTEETQYF
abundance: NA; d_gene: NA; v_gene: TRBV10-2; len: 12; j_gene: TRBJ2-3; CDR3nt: TGCGCCAGCAGTGAGGCCCGGGTTGGGCAGTATTTT; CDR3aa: CASSEARVGQYF
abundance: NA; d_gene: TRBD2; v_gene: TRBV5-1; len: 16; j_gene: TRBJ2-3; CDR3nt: TGCGCCAGCAGCTTGGGCGGTAGCGGGGGGCAGAATACGCAGTATTTT; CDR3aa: CASSLGGSGGQNTQYF
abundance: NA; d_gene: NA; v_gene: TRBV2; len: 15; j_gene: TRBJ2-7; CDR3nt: TGTGCCACCACACCTTCCTTCGGACAGCTCACAAGGTTGTACTTC; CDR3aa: CATTPSFGQLTRLYF
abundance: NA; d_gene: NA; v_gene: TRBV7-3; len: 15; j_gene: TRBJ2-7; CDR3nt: TGTGCCAGCAGCTTAGGGGCCTCAGGGATCAACGAGCAGTACTTC; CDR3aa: CASSLGASGINEQYF
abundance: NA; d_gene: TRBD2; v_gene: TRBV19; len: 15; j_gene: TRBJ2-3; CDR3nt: TGTGCCAGTAGTACGCGACTAGCGAACACAGATACGCAGTATTTT; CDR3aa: CASSTRLANTDTQYF
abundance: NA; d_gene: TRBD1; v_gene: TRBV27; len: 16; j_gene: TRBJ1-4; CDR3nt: TGTGCCAGCAGTTACACCCCGGGACAGGGGAGCGAAAAACTGTTTTTT; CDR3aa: CASSYTPGQGSEKLFF
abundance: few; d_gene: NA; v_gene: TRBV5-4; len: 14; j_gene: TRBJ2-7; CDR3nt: TGTGCCAGCAGCCCCCAGACGGGTGCCGGCGAGCAGTACTTC; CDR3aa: CASSPQTGAGEQYF
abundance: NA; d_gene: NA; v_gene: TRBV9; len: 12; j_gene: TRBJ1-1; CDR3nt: TGTGCCAGCAGCGCCCCTAGGGGCGCAGCTTTCTTT; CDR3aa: CASSAPRGAAFF
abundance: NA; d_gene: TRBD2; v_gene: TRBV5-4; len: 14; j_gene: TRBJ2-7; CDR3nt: TGTGCCAGCAGCTTACCTAGCGGTCCCTACGAGCAGTACTTC; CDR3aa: CASSLPSGPYEQYF
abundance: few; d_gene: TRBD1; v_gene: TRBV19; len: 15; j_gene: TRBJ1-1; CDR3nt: TGTGCCAGTAGTATCTCCGGGACAGGGAACACTGAAGCTTTCTTT; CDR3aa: CASSISGTGNTEAFF
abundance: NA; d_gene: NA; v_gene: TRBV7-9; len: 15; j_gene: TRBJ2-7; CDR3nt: TGTGCCAGCAGTCATCACAGGGAGAGCTCCTACGAGCAGTACTTC; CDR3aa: CASSHHRESSYEQYF
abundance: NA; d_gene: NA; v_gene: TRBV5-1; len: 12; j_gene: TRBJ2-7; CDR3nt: TGCGCCAGCAGCTACCCTTCCTACGAGCAGTACTTC; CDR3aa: CASSYPSYEQYF
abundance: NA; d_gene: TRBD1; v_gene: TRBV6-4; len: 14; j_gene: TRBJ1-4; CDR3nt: TGTGCCAGCGCTCAGACAGGGAGTAATGAAAAACTGTTTTTT; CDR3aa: CASAQTGSNEKLFF
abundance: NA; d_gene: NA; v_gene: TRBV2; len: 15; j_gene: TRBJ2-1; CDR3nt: TGTGCCAGCAGTGAATTGCGGAGCTCCTACAATGAGCAGTTCTTC; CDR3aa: CASSELRSSYNEQFF
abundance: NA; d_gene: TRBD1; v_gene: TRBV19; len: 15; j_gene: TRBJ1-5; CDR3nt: TGTGCCAGTAGTCTAAGGGACAGCTACAATCAGCCCCAGCATTTT; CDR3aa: CASSLRDSYNQPQHF
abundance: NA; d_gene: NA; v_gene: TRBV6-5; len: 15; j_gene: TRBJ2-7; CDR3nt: TGTGCCAGCAGTAATTCACGGACAGTTCCCTACGAGCAGTACTTC; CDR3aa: CASSNSRTVPYEQYF
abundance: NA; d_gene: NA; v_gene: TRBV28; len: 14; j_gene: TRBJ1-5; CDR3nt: TGTGCCAGCAGCCTCGGGGTTAGCAATCAGCCCCAGCATTTT; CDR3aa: CASSLGVSNQPQHF
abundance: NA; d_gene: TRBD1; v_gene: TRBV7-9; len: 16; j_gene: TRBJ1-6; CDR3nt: TGTGCCAGCAGTTTACTTAGGGACAGGGGAAGGTCACCCCTCCACTTT; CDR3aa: CASSLLRDRGRSPLHF
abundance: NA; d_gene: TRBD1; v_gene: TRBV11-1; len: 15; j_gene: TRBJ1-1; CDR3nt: TGTGCCAGCAGCCCTAGACAGGGACAGAACACTGAAGCTTTCTTT; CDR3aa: CASSPRQGQNTEAFF
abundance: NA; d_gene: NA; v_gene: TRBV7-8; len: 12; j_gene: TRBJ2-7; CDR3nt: TGTGCCAGCAGCTTTTCAGGGGACGAGCAGTACTTC; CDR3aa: CASSFSGDEQYF
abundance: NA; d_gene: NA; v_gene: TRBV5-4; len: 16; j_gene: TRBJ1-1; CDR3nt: TGTGCCAGCAGCTTGAAACGGGGGGGGGCAGACACTGAAGCTTTCTTT; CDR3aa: CASSLKRGGADTEAFF
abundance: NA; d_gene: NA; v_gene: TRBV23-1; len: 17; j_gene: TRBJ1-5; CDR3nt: TGCGCCAGCAGTCAATCGGCAGTACCGGGGTCTAATCAGCCCCAGCATTTT; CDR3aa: CASSQSAVPGSNQPQHF
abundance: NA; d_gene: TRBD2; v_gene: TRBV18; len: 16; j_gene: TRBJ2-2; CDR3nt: TGTGCCAGCTCACCACGACTAGCAACGAACACCGGGGAGCTGTTTTTT; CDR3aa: CASSPRLATNTGELFF
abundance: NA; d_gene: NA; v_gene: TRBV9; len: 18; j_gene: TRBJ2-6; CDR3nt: TGTGCCAGCAGCGTAGTGGGGTTGGGAGCCTCTGGGGCCAACGTCCTGACTTTC; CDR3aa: CASSVVGLGASGANVLTF
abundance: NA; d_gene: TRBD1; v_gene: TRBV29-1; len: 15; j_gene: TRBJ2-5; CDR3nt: TGCAGCGTCGGACAGGGGGCCGGAGAAGGGGAGACCCAGTACTTC; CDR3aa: CSVGQGAGEGETQYF
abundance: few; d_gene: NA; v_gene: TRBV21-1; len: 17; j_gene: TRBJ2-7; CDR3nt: TGTGCCAGCAGCTCATACCTCAGTATGAACAGGCCCCACGAGCAGTACTTC; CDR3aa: CASSSYLSMNRPHEQYF
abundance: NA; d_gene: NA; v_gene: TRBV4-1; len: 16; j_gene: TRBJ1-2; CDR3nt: TGCGCCAGCAGCCAAGTATGGTCTGAACTGACATATGGCTACACCTTC; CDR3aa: CASSQVWSELTYGYTF
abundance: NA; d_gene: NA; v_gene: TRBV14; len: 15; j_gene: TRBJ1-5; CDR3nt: TGTGCCAGCAGCCAACTAGAGGGAGACGGTCAGCCCCAGCATTTT; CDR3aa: CASSQLEGDGQPQHF
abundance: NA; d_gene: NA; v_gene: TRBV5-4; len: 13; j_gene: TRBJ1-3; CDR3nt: TGTGCCAGCAGCCGACTAGGGTTGAACACCATATATTTT; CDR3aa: CASSRLGLNTIYF
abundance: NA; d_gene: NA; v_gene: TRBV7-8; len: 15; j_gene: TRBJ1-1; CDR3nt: TGTGCCAGCAGCTTAGCAGCAGGGCCGAACACTGAAGCTTTCTTT; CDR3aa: CASSLAAGPNTEAFF
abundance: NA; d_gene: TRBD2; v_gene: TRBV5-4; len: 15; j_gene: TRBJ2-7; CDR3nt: TGTGCCAGCAGCTTTATTAGCGGGGCGAACTACGAGCAGTACTTC; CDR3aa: CASSFISGANYEQYF